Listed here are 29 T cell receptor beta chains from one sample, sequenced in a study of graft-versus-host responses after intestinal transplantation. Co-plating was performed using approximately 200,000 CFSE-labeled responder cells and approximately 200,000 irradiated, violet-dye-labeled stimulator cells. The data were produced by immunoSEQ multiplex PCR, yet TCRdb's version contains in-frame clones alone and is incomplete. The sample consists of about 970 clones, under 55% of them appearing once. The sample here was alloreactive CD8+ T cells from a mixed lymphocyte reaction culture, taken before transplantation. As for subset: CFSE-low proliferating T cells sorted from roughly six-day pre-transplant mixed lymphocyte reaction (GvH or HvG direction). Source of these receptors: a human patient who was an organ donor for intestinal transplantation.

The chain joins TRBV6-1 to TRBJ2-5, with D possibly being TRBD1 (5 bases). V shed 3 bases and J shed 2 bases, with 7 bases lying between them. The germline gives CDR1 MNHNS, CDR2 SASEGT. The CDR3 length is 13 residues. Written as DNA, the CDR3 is TGTGCCAGCAGTGAGAGACAGCAAGAGACCCAGTACTTC. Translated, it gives CASSERQQETQYF.

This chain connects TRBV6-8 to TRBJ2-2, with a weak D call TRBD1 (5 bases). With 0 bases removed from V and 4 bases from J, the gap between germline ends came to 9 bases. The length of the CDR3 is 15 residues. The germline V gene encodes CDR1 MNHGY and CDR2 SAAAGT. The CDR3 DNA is TGTGCCAGCAGTTACTCGGTACAGGCCACCGGGGAGCTGTTTTTT. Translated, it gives CASSYSVQATGELFF.

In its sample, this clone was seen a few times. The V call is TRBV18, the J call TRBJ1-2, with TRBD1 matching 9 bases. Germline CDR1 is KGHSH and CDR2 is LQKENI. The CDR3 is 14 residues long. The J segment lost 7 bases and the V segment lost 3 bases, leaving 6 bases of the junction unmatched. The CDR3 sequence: CASSPGQGAFGYTF. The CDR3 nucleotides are TGTGCCAGCTCACCGGGACAGGGCGCATTTGGCTACACCTTC.

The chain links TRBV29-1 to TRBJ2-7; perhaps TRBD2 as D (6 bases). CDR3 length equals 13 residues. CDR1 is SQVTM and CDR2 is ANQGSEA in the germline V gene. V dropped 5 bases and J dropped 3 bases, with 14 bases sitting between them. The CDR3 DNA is TGCAGCGTTTTTGGGGGACTCCGCTACGAGCAGTACTTC. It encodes CSVFGGLRYEQYF.

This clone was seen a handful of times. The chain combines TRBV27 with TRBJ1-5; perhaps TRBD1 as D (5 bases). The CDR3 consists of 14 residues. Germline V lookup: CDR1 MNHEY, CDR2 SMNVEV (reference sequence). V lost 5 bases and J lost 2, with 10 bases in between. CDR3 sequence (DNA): TGTGCCAGCAGTCAGGGTCGGGGCAATCAGCCCCAGCATTTT. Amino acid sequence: CASSQGRGNQPQHF.

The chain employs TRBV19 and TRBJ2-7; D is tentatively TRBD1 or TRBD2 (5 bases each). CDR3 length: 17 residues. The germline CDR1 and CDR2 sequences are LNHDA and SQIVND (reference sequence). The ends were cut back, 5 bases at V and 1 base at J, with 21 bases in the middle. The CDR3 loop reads CASSEAGGYPRSYEQYF. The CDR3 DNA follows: TGTGCCAGTAGTGAGGCTGGGGGATACCCCCGTTCCTACGAGCAGTACTTC.

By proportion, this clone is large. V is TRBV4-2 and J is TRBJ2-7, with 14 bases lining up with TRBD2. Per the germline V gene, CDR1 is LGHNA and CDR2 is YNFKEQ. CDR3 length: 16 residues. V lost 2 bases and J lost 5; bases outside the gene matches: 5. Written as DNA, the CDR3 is TGTGCCAGCAGCCAAACGGGACTAGCGGGAGCCCACGAGCAGTACTTC. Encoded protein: CASSQTGLAGAHEQYF.

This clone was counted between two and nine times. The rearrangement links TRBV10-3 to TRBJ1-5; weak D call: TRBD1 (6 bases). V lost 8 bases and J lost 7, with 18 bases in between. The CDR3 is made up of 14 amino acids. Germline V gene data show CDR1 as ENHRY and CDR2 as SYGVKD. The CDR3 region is CAIGRRAGAQPQHF. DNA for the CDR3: TGTGCCATCGGGAGGAGGGCAGGGGCGCAGCCCCAGCATTTT.

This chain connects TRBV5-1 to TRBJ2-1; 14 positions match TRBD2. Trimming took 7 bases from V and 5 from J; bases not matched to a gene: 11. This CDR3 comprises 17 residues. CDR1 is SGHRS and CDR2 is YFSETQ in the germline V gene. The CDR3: CASWRGTSGRGNNEQFF. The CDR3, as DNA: TGCGCCAGCTGGCGGGGGACTAGCGGGAGAGGGAACAATGAGCAGTTCTTC.

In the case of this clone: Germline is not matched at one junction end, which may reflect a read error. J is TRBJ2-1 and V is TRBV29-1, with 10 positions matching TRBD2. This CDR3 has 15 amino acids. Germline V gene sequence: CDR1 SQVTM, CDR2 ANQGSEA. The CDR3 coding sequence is TGCGGCGTTGACCTCGACAGGGGACTAGCGTGTGAGCAGTTCTTC. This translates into CGVDLDRGLACEQFF.

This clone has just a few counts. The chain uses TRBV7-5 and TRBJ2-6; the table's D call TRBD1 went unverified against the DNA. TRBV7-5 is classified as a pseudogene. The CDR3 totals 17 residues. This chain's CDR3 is CASSSSEAGAGANVLTF. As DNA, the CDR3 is TGTGCCAGCAGCTCTTCCGAAGCAGGGGCTGGGGCCAACGTCCTGACTTTC.

The CDR3, as DNA: TGTGCCAGCAGAGCCCCCCAGGGCCGGGCAGATACGCAGTATTTT. Its protein product is CASRAPQGRADTQYF. The J gene is TRBJ2-3, the V gene TRBV28; TRBD1 might be the D (5 bases). The CDR3 loop spans 15 amino acids. Trimming pared 6 bases from V and 4 bases from J, leaving 17 bases between. The germline gives CDR1 MDHEN, CDR2 SYDVKM.

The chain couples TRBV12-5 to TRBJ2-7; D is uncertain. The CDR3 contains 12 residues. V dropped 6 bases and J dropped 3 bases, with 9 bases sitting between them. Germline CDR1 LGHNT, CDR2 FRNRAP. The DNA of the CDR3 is TGTGCTAGTGGCCAGCGTGGCTACGAGCAGTACTTC. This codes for CASGQRGYEQYF.

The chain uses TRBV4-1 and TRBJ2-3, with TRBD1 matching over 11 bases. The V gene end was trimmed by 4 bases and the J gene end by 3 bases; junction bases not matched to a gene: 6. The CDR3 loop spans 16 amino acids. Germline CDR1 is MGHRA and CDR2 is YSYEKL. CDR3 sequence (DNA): TGCGCCAGCAGCCTAGGACAGGGGGCATCGACAGATACGCAGTATTTT. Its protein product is CASSLGQGASTDTQYF.

This CDR3 is CASSEVAGGDEQYF. The CDR3 coding sequence is TGTGCCAGCAGTGAAGTAGCGGGAGGGGACGAGCAGTACTTC. V and J are TRBV6-5 and TRBJ2-7; 11 bases map to TRBD2. The ends lost 5 bases at V and 5 bases at J; junction bases unmatched: 5. This CDR3 is 14 amino acids long. From germline, CDR1 is MNHEY and CDR2 SVGAGI.

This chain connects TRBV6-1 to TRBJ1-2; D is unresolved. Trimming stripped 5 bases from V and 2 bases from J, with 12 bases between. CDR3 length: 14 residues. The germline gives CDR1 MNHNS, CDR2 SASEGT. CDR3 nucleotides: TGTGCCAGCAGTCTTTGGGTCGTCAACTATGGCTACACCTTC. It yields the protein CASSLWVVNYGYTF.

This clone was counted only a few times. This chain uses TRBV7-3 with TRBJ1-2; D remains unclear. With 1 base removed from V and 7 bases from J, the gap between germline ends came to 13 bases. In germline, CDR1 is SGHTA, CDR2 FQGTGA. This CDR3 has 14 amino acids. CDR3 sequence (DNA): TGTGCCAGCAGCTTAAATATAGGAGGCACTGGCTACACCTTC. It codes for CASSLNIGGTGYTF.

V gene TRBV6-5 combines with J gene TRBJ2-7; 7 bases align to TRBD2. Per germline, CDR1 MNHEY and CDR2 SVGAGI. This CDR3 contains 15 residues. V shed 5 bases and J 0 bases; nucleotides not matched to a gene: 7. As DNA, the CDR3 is TGTGCCAGCAGTGGGTTGGGGGGGAGCTCCTACGAGCAGTACTTC. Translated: CASSGLGGSSYEQYF.

CDR3 loop: CASSQVRGAGYGYTF. The DNA for the CDR3 is TGCGCCAGCAGCCAAGTTCGGGGGGCCGGGTATGGCTACACCTTC. The chain uses TRBV4-1 and TRBJ1-2; D is possibly TRBD1 (6 bases). There are 15 residues in the CDR3. The germline V gene encodes CDR1 MGHRA and CDR2 YSYEKL. With 1 base removed from V and 5 bases from J, the gap between germline ends came to 14 bases.

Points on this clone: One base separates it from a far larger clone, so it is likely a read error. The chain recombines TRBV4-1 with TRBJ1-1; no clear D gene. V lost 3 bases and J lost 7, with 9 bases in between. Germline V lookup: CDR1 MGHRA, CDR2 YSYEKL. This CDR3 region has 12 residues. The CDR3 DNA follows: TGCGCCAGCAGCCAGATAGGAGGTGAAGCTTTCTTT. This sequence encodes CASSQIGGEAFF.

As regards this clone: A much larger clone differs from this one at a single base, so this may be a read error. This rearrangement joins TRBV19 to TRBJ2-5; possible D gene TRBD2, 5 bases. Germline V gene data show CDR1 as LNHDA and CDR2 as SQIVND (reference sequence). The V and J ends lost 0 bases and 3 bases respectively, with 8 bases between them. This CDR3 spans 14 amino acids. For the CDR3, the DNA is TGTGCCAGTAGTATAGACGTGGGAGAAGAGACCCAGTACTTC. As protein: CASSIDVGEETQYF.

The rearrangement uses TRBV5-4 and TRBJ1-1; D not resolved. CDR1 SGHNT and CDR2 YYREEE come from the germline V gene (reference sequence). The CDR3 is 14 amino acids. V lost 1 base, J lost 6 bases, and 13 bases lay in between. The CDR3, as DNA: TGTGCCAGCAGCTTGCTACCGGGGAAACCTGAAGCTTTCTTT. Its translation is CASSLLPGKPEAFF. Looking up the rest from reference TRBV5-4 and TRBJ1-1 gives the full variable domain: ETGVTQSPTHLIKTRGQQVTLRCSSQSGHNTVSWYQQALGQGPQFIFQYYREEENGRGNFPPRFSGLQFPNYSSELNVNALELDDSALYLCASSLLPGKPEAFFGQGTRLTVV.

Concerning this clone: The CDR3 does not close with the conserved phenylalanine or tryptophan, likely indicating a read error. Here the CDR3 DNA reads TGTGCCAGCAGTGTAAGTAAGGGAGGCACTGAAGCTTTCCTT. The encoded protein is CASSVSKGGTEAFL. This sequence joins TRBV9 and TRBJ1-1; D is unresolved. This CDR3 is 14 amino acids long. Trimming removed 5 bases from V and 4 bases from J, with 15 bases in between. The germline V gene encodes CDR1 SGDLS and CDR2 YYNGEE.

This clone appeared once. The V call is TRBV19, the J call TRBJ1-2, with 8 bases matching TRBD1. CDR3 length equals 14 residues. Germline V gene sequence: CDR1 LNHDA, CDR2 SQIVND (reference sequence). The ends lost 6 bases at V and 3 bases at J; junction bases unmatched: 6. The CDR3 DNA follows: TGTGCCAGTAGGAAGCAGGGGGCAGACTATGGCTACACCTTC. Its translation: CASRKQGADYGYTF. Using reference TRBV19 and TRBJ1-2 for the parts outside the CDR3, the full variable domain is DGGITQSPKYLFRKEGQNVTLSCEQNLNHDAMYWYRQDPGQGLRLIYYSQIVNDFQKGDIAEGYSVSREKKESFPLTVTSAQKNPTAFYLCASRKQGADYGYTFGSGTRLTVV.

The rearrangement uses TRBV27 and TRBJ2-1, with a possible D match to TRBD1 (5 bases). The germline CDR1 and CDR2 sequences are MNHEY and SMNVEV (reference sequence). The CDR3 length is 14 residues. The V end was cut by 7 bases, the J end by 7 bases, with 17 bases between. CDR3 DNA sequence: TGTGCCAGCACCGGGCAGGGTTGGCGGAATGAGCAGTTCTTC. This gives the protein CASTGQGWRNEQFF.

The CDR3 bases are TGTGCCAGCAGCCCGGACTCCTACACCTACGAGCAGTACTTC. Translation: CASSPDSYTYEQYF. The J gene is TRBJ2-7, the V gene TRBV6-6; maybe TRBD2 (5 bases). The germline V gene has CDR1 MNHNY and CDR2 SVGAGI (reference sequence). CDR3 size: 14 residues. Trimming took 6 bases from V and 2 from J, leaving 14 bases between them.

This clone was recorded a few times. The CDR3 spells CASSLVRGEEAFF. Here the CDR3 DNA reads TGTGCCAGCAGCTTGGTTCGCGGGGAAGAAGCTTTCTTT. The gene calls are TRBV5-6 and TRBJ1-1; no reliable D call. V was clipped by 0 bases and J by 8 bases, with 11 bases between them. This CDR3 has 13 residues. Germline CDR1 reads SGHDT; CDR2 reads YYEEEE.

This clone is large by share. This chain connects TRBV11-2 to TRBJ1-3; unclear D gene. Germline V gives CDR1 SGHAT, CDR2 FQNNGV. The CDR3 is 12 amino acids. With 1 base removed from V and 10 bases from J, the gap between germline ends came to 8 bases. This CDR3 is CASSLGPFTIYF. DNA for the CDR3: TGTGCCAGCAGCTTAGGCCCATTTACCATATATTTT.

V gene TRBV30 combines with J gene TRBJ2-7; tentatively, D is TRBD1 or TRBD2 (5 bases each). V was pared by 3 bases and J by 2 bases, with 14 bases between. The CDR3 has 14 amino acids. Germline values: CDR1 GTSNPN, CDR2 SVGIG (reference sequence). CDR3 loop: CAWSPGTGAYEQYF. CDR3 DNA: TGTGCCTGGAGCCCCGGGACCGGTGCCTACGAGCAGTACTTC.